One and the same sample provided the 30 T cell receptor beta chains below, sequenced in a study of beta chain features in type 1 diabetes. Of the isolated RNA, all was reverse transcribed, and so the sequenced material was expressed TCRB transcripts. Libraries were prepared by immunoSEQ multiplex PCR; TCRdb keeps only in-frame clonotypes and omits some of them. The data show fewer than 350,000 clones, over 12% seen once. For these TCRs, the target antigens are not known. Findings and caveats of the study: Type 1 diabetes patients had moderately but significantly shorter TCRB CDR3s in all four CD4+ subsets.

Sample: naive CD4+ T cells from blood. The origin of the receptors is a man between 18 and 35 years old with type 1 diabetes.

The chain employs TRBV10-3 and TRBJ2-3; TRBD1 agrees at 12 bases. CDR3 length: 16 amino acids. Unmatched junction bases numbered 3, after V lost 2 bases and J lost 3 bases. From germline, CDR1 is ENHRY and CDR2 SYGVKD. The CDR3 DNA follows: TGTGCCATCAGTGAGGGGGGACAGGGGGCAACAGATACGCAGTATTTT. Its protein is CAISEGGQGATDTQYF.

This clone was counted only a few times. The chain has TRBV7-9 and TRBJ2-1; 11 bases are shared with TRBD2. CDR1 SEHNR and CDR2 FQNEAQ come from the germline V gene (reference sequence). The CDR3 runs to 15 residues. V was pared by 5 bases and J by 5 bases, with 5 bases of the junction left unmatched. In nucleotides, the CDR3 is TGTGCCAGCAGCACCGAGGGACTAGCGGACAATGAGCAGTTCTTC. As protein: CASSTEGLADNEQFF.

This clone has only a few counts. The rearrangement uses TRBV7-2 and TRBJ2-1, with 11 bases aligning to TRBD1. V lost 0 bases and J lost 10; bases outside the gene matches: 5. The CDR3 runs 15 residues. The germline gives CDR1 SGHTA, CDR2 FQGNSA. The DNA for the CDR3 is TGTGCCAGCAGCTTAGCGTTGGGACAGGGGGGAGAGCAGTTCTTC. Translated, it gives CASSLALGQGGEQFF. Filled out from reference TRBV7-2 and TRBJ2-1, the complete variable domain reads GAGVSQSPSNKVTEKGKDVELRCDPISGHTALYWYRQSLGQGLEFLIYFQGNSAPDKSGLPSDRFSAERTGGSVSTLTIQRTQQEDSAVYLCASSLALGQGGEQFFGPGTRLTVL.

The rearrangement uses TRBV27 and TRBJ1-6; 10 bases line up with TRBD1. Losses at the gene ends were 3 bases for V and 1 base for J; bases not matched to a gene: 6. Germline-derived CDR1 and CDR2 are MNHEY and SMNVEV (reference sequence). The CDR3 contains 18 residues. Written as DNA, the CDR3 is TGTGCCAGCAGTTTGGGACAGGGGATCTGGTCCTATAATTCACCCCTCCACTTT. Protein sequence: CASSLGQGIWSYNSPLHF.

The chain couples TRBV7-2 to TRBJ1-6, with TRBD1 identical over 7 bases. CDR3 length equals 14 residues. Per germline, CDR1 SGHTA and CDR2 FQGNSA. The trim removed 6 bases at V and 6 bases at J, leaving 5 bases unmatched. CDR3 sequence (DNA): TGTGCCAGCAGGAGACAGGGAAGTAATTCACCCCTCCACTTT. Amino acids: CASRRQGSNSPLHF.

The chain recombines TRBV28 with TRBJ2-5; D unclear. This CDR3 region has 14 residues. V gave up 2 bases and J gave up 4 bases, with 11 bases separating them. Germline V CDR1 and CDR2: MDHEN, SYDVKM. The CDR3, as DNA: TGTGCCAGCAGTTTAGGGCAGTACCGAGAGACCCAGTACTTC. Translating it yields CASSLGQYRETQYF.

The genes are TRBV10-3 and TRBJ1-1; no definite D call. The CDR3 spans 13 residues. Germline values: CDR1 ENHRY, CDR2 SYGVKD. Trimming pared 11 bases from V and 3 bases from J, leaving 16 bases between. This chain's CDR3 is CAARVRLDTEAFF. CDR3 bases: TGTGCCGCCCGAGTCCGTTTGGACACTGAAGCTTTCTTT.

This clone was detected a few times. This rearrangement joins TRBV5-6 to TRBJ1-4; 9 bases agree with TRBD1. This CDR3 comprises 16 residues. Germline V gene sequence: CDR1 SGHDT, CDR2 YYEEEE. V trimming: 2 bases; J trimming: 8 bases; junction bases outside the gene matches: 10. DNA for the CDR3: TGTGCCAGCAGCTTTCAACCGGGACAGGGAGACGAAAAACTGTTTTTT. Amino acid sequence: CASSFQPGQGDEKLFF. The entire variable domain, with the rest obtained from reference TRBV5-6 and TRBJ1-4, is as follows: DAGVTQSPTHLIKTRGQQVTLRCSPKSGHDTVSWYQQALGQGPQFIFQYYEEEERQRGNFPDRFSGHQFPNYSSELNVNALLLGDSALYLCASSFQPGQGDEKLFFGSGTQLSVL.

This clone was found a few times. The chain has TRBV30 and TRBJ2-3, with 7 bases aligning to TRBD1. The CDR3 length is 15 residues. J gave up 5 bases and V 1 base, and 9 bases lay outside the gene matches. Germline CDR1 GTSNPN, CDR2 SVGIG (reference sequence). The CDR3 bases are TGTGCCTGGAGTGAAATGGACAGGCTAGGAGATACGCAGTATTTT. Translating it yields CAWSEMDRLGDTQYF.

V and J are TRBV19 and TRBJ2-1, with a weak D call TRBD1 (6 bases). Germline CDR1 LNHDA, CDR2 SQIVND (reference sequence). The CDR3 is 12 amino acids. The germline V and J ends were trimmed by 2 bases and 7 bases, with 6 bases remaining between them. CDR3 in DNA: TGTGCCAGTAGTATAAGGGGGAATGAGCAGTTCTTC. Residues: CASSIRGNEQFF.

The chain couples TRBV19 to TRBJ1-5; the match to TRBD1 covers 11 bases. The CDR3 spans 14 residues. J was trimmed by 6 bases and V by 4 bases; bases with no gene match: 2. Germline V gives CDR1 LNHDA, CDR2 SQIVND (reference sequence). In DNA form, the CDR3 reads TGTGCCAGTAGTACAGGACAGGGGGCTCAGCCCCAGCATTTT. It is translated as CASSTGQGAQPQHF.

This clone was seen a few times. The chain carries TRBV28 and TRBJ2-2; 8 bases line up with TRBD1. There are 15 residues in the CDR3. The germline gives CDR1 MDHEN, CDR2 SYDVKM. Germline trimming cut 5 bases from V and 7 bases from J; bases unmatched to any gene: 9. The CDR3 DNA reads TGTGCCAGCAGTGAACGGACAGGGACCGGCGGGGAGCTGTTTTTT. Its translation: CASSERTGTGGELFF.

This clone came up a few times. The chain combines TRBV15 with TRBJ1-1, with TRBD1 identical over 7 bases. Germline V lookup: CDR1 LNHNV, CDR2 YYDKDF (reference sequence). The trim removed 0 bases at V and 4 bases at J, leaving 8 bases unmatched. The CDR3 consists of 16 residues. DNA of the CDR3: TGTGCCACCAGCAGAGATTGGGGGACAGAAGTCACTGAAGCTTTCTTT. Protein product: CATSRDWGTEVTEAFF.

This clone has ten or more counts. V gene TRBV5-6 combines with J gene TRBJ2-1; D not certain. This CDR3 spans 17 amino acids. The ends were cut back, 0 bases at V and 3 bases at J, with 16 bases in the middle. Looked up from germline, CDR1 is SGHDT and CDR2 is YYEEEE. The CDR3 loop reads CASSLVHLPLGYNEQFF. As DNA, the CDR3 is TGTGCCAGCAGCTTGGTTCACTTACCGCTCGGCTACAATGAGCAGTTCTTC.

The chain couples TRBV28 to TRBJ2-7; 8 bases align to TRBD2. CDR3 length equals 17 residues. Germline CDR1 reads MDHEN; CDR2 reads SYDVKM. V lost 8 bases, J lost 3 bases, and 18 bases stayed unmatched. DNA of the CDR3: TGTGCCAGCCGCCTTGATCAACTAGCGGATAATGACTACGAGCAGTACTTC. Residues: CASRLDQLADNDYEQYF.

This clone has only a few counts. The rearrangement uses TRBV25-1 and TRBJ2-7; 11 bases are shared with TRBD2. Germline CDR1 MGHDK, CDR2 SYGVNS. Losses at the gene ends were 6 bases for V and 2 bases for J; bases not matched to a gene: 3. The CDR3 is 14 residues long. CDR3 loop: CASRDSGRAYEQYF. CDR3 coding DNA: TGTGCCAGCAGGGATAGCGGGAGGGCCTACGAGCAGTACTTC.

This clone was observed a few times. The chain uses TRBV30 and TRBJ1-2, with 7 positions matching TRBD1. Germline-derived CDR1 and CDR2 are GTSNPN and SVGIG (reference sequence). The CDR3 loop spans 13 amino acids. The V and J ends lost 4 bases and 7 bases, in that order; junction bases with no gene match: 9. Here the CDR3 DNA reads TGTGCCTGGAACCGAGACAGGGAAGGTGGCTACACCTTC. Translating gives CAWNRDREGGYTF. The full variable domain, with the rest looked up from reference TRBV30 and TRBJ1-2, is SQTIHQWPATLVQPVGSPLSLECTVEGTSNPNLYWYRQAAGRGLQLLFYSVGIGQISSEVPQNLSASRPQDRQFILSSKKLLLSDSGFYLCAWNRDREGGYTFGSGTRLTVV.

This clone came up a few times. The chain combines TRBV7-9 with TRBJ2-1, with 10 bases identical to TRBD2. The CDR3 length is 14 residues. Germline V gene data show CDR1 as SEHNR and CDR2 as FQNEAQ (reference sequence). Trimming at V came to 1 base and at J to 15 bases, leaving 9 bases not matched to a gene. The DNA for the CDR3 is TGTGCCAGCAGCTTAGAGGCTAGCGGGAGTAAATTGTTCTTC. Its translation is CASSLEASGSKLFF.

This clone was seen a handful of times. The CDR3 loop is CASSLTESYEQYF. CDR3 coding DNA: TGCGCCAGCAGCTTGACAGAGTCCTACGAGCAGTACTTC. This sequence joins TRBV5-1 and TRBJ2-7; D unclear. This CDR3 has 13 amino acids. V lost 1 base, J lost 1 base, and 6 bases lay in between. Germline V lookup: CDR1 SGHRS, CDR2 YFSETQ.

This sequence joins TRBV18 and TRBJ2-7, with a weak D call TRBD2 (6 bases). CDR1 and CDR2 from the germline V gene are KGHSH and LQKENI. The CDR3 runs to 13 residues. V lost 3 bases to trimming and J lost 3 bases, with 9 bases between them. CDR3 sequence: CASSPGLFYEQYF. The CDR3 bases are TGTGCCAGCTCACCGGGACTTTTCTACGAGCAGTACTTC.

This clone was detected a few times. The same CDR3 can be traced to other DNA sequences in this sample. CDR3 sequence (DNA): TGTGCCAGTACCAGATATAGCAATCAGCCCCAGCATTTT. This translates into CASTRYSNQPQHF. The V gene is TRBV19, the J gene TRBJ1-5; D is undetermined. Trimming took 7 bases from V and 0 from J, leaving 7 bases between them. The CDR3 runs to 13 residues. In germline, CDR1 is LNHDA, CDR2 SQIVND (reference sequence).

The chain is built from TRBV28 and TRBJ1-1; no definite D call. CDR3 length: 12 residues. The V end was cut by 5 bases, the J end by 5 bases, with 9 bases between. CDR1 is MDHEN and CDR2 is SYDVKM in the germline V gene. CDR3 sequence (DNA): TGTGCCAGCAGTCAAGGAGCAACTGAAGCTTTCTTT. It translates to CASSQGATEAFF.

The V call is TRBV20-1, the J call TRBJ2-5; D may be TRBD1 (6 bases). With 6 bases removed from V and 5 bases from J, the gap between germline ends came to 10 bases. Germline CDR1 DFQATT, CDR2 SNEGSKA (reference sequence). The length of the CDR3 is 11 residues. The CDR3 loop reads CSATGMETQYF. CDR3 coding DNA: TGCAGTGCCACAGGGATGGAGACCCAGTACTTC.

V gene TRBV5-1 combines with J gene TRBJ2-1; 7 bases fit TRBD2. V dropped 1 base and J dropped 9; count of bases not matched to a gene: 13. The CDR3 sequence is 16 residues long. Germline assignment: CDR1 SGHRS and CDR2 YFSETQ. DNA of the CDR3: TGCGCCAGCAGCTTGCTAGCGGACTTTTTAAGCGGTGAGCAGTTCTTC. As protein: CASSLLADFLSGEQFF.

CDR3 coding DNA: TGCGCCAGCAGCCAACCGGACAGGATGAACACTGAAGCTTTCTTT. Translated, it gives CASSQPDRMNTEAFF. The chain joins TRBV4-1 to TRBJ1-1, with 7 positions matching TRBD1. Germline trimming cut 2 bases from V and 0 bases from J; bases unmatched to any gene: 3. The CDR3 spans 15 residues. Germline V gene data show CDR1 as MGHRA and CDR2 as YSYEKL.

The CDR3 sequence: CASSPGTVSYNEQFF. DNA of the CDR3: TGTGCCAGCTCGCCCGGGACAGTCAGCTACAATGAGCAGTTCTTC. The genes are TRBV28 and TRBJ2-1; TRBD1 agrees at 7 bases. The length of the CDR3 is 15 residues. With 8 bases clipped from V and 3 bases from J, the junction kept 10 bases outside the gene matches. Germline V gene sequence: CDR1 MDHEN, CDR2 SYDVKM.

This clone was seen a few times. The chain is built from TRBV2 and TRBJ2-7; 9 nucleotides match TRBD1. The V gene's germline CDR1 is SNHLY and CDR2 FYNNEI. V lost 7 bases, J lost 0 bases, and 13 bases stayed unmatched. The CDR3 is 17 amino acids. The CDR3 sequence: CASTIFPGTGNSYEQYF. The DNA for the CDR3 is TGTGCCAGCACCATATTCCCGGGGACAGGGAACTCCTACGAGCAGTACTTC.

On this clone itself: The same CDR3 also results from other DNA sequences found in this sample. V usage is TRBV18 and J usage is TRBJ1-1; D unresolved. V shed 3 bases and J shed 0 bases, with 5 bases lying between them. CDR3 length: 13 amino acids. The germline V gene encodes CDR1 KGHSH and CDR2 LQKENI. CDR3 in DNA: TGTGCCAGCTCACCTCGTTTGAACACTGAAGCTTTCTTT. Its protein product is CASSPRLNTEAFF.

The rearrangement joins TRBV30 to TRBJ1-2; unclear D gene. The CDR3 extends over 14 amino acids. Trimming left V 4 bases short and J 2 bases short, with 14 bases between. Germline assignment: CDR1 GTSNPN and CDR2 SVGIG (reference sequence). The CDR3 spells CAWTPTGYNYGYTF. The CDR3 nucleotides are TGTGCCTGGACCCCCACGGGGTACAACTATGGCTACACCTTC.

The chain has TRBV2 and TRBJ2-5; D might be TRBD1 (7 bases). The CDR3 is 14 residues long. Trimming removed 3 bases at V and 6 bases at J, with 14 bases between. Germline CDR1 and CDR2: SNHLY and FYNNEI. DNA of the CDR3: TGTGCCAGCAGTGAGCCACAGGGGAGGAAGACCCAGTACTTC. Encoded protein: CASSEPQGRKTQYF.